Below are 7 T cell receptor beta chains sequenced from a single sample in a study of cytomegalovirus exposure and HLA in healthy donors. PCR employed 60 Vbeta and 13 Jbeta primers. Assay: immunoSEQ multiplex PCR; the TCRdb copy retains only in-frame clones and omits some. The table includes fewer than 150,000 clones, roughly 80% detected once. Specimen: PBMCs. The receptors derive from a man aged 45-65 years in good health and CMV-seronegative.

The CDR3 loop is CAHGKPGVAGVHEQYF. The CDR3, as DNA: TGTGCCCACGGGAAACCCGGAGTAGCGGGAGTCCACGAGCAGTACTTC. The V gene is TRBV7-9, the J gene TRBJ2-7, with TRBD2 identical over 9 bases. The J segment lost 5 bases and the V segment lost 11 bases, leaving 19 bases of the junction unmatched. The V gene's germline CDR1 is SEHNR and CDR2 FQNEAQ (reference sequence). The CDR3 has 16 residues.

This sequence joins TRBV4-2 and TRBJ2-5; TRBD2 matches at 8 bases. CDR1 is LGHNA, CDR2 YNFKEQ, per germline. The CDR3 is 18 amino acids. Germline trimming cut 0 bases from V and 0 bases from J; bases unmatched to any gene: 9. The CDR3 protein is CASSQDQRRGENQETQYF. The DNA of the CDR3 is TGTGCCAGCAGCCAAGATCAGCGGCGGGGGGAAAACCAAGAGACCCAGTACTTC.

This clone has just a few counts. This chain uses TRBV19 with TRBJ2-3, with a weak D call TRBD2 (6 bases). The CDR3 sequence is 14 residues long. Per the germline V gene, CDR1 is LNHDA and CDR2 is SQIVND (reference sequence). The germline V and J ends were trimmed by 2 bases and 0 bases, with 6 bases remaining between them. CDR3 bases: TGTGCCAGTAGTATAAGCGGGAGCACAGATACGCAGTATTTT. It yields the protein CASSISGSTDTQYF.

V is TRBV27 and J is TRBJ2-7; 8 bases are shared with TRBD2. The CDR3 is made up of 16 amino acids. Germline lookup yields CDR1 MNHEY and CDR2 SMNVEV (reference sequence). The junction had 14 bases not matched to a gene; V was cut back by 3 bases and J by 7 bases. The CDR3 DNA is TGTGCCAGCAGTTTTGGTACTAGCGGAGAGGTATCGGAGCAGTACTTC. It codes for CASSFGTSGEVSEQYF.

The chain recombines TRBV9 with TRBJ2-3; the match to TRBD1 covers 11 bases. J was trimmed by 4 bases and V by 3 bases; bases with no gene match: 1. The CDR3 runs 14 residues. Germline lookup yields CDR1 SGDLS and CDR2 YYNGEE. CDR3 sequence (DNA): TGTGCCAGCAGCGAGGGACAGGGGGCAGATACGCAGTATTTT. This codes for CASSEGQGADTQYF.

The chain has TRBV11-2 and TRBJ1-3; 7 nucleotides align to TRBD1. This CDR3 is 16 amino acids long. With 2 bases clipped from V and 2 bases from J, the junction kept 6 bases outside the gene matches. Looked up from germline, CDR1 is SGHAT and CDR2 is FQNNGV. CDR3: CASSLHTGATGNTIYF. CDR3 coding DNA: TGTGCCAGCAGCTTACACACAGGGGCGACTGGAAACACCATATATTTT.

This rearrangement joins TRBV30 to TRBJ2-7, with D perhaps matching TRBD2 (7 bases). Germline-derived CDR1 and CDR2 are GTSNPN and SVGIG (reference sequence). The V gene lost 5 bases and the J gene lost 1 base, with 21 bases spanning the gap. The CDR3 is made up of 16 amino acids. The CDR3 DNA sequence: TGTGCCTGGGGTCCCTGGAGGGGGGGCATATCCTACGAGCAGTACTTC. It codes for CAWGPWRGGISYEQYF.